The subject of this entry is one TCR beta chain. The antigen this receptor binds is unknown. Base qualities were left out, and no much larger clone turns up one base away. This record comes from a study of shared clonotypes between healthy human individuals (dated by TCRdb to the early 2020s). The study in broad terms: A few men and a couple of women, aged 18 to 49 years, made up the cohort. Each donor's leukapheresis produced roughly between roughly 0.85 and 10 billion PBMCs. For each donor, CD4 naive and CD4 memory were each run on three plates, CD8 naive on two plates, and CD8 memory on one plate. The study deeply sequenced blood TCR repertoires of about 5 healthy adults to estimate repertoire size and the extent of clonotype sharing between individuals. To increase sequencing depth and limit assay-specific biases, different laboratories used diverse techniques to prepare libraries and sequence TCR repertoires. Beyond this particular receptor, the publication reports: Only blood was sampled, and tissue TCR repertoires likely differ from those in blood. Larger estimated clonotype richness was generally found for naive subsets than for memory subsets. Pairwise subsampling indicated that sequencing depth was expected to affect the degree of clonotype sharing among donors. Because the study included only a small number of donors, the genetic and exposure-history diversity represented was limited. Rarefaction of sorted-subset datasets indicated incomplete sequencing despite the large sequencing depth. About 5% of naive CD4, 3.5% of naive CD8, approximately 2% of memory CD4, and about 0.4% of memory CD8 clonotypes were shared across several donors. Compared with non-shared clonotypes, clonotypes shared by all four sorted-subset donors had higher generation probabilities.

TCR CDR3 regions were amplified from genomic DNA by multiplex PCR using the deep immunoSEQ assay. Genomic DNA extracted from each cell subset was distributed evenly over all wells of several immunoSEQ 96-well plates, and each plate served as one replicate. For sorted subsets, around 200 ng genomic DNA, equal to 25,000 to 35,000 T cell genomes, was loaded into each replicate PCR. Purified libraries were quantified with a Qubit 3.0 fluorometer, sized on a Bioanalyzer 2100, and re-quantified with the KAPA Library Quantification kit. Each immunoSEQ 96-well plate was sequenced on its own single-read 150-cycle Illumina NextSeq 550 flow cell. The authors' pipeline ran thus. Because the immunoSEQ output held only junctional sequences and lacked quality scores, the filtering could not match the filtering applied to full-length reads. Sequences were annotated with PyIR, a Python wrapper for IgBLAST v1.9, using IMGT germline references to assign V/J genes and CDR3. Reads were removed for weak V/J assignments (E-value above 1e-6), missing CDR3, stop codons, out-of-frame junctions, or ambiguous translated residues. A V3J clonotype was defined by an identical inferred V gene, J gene, and CDR3 amino acid sequence. To compute the percentage overlap between repertoires, the number of shared unique clonotypes was divided by the size of the smaller repertoire. RTK rarefaction, the Chao1 estimator, and Recon v2.1 estimates of unobserved clonotypes were used to assess repertoire richness. Generation probabilities for all TCRbeta clonotypes obtained by the gDNA method from four donors were computed using OLGA. The table was pulled from immuneACCESS by TCRdb, which kept in-frame rearrangements only. Such tables lose some clones; where checked, under half of the loss comes from unresolved V genes, and the rest has no known cause. For V, J and clone size, that table is used; D and trimming come from the DNA. The sample table holds around 2,100,000 clones, of which about 95% were seen once. The ten largest clones add up to 1.2% of the sample.

CD8 naive samples consisted of CD45RO-negative cells that were positively selected for CCR7, yielding a CD45RA+CCR7+ population without TemRA cells. Healthy HIV-negative adults with no recently reported acute infections or vaccinations were included as donors. Every donor was a Caucasian adult living in Nashville, Tennessee, USA. After blood collection by leukapheresis, PBMCs were isolated using Ficoll-Histopaque density gradient centrifugation and then cryopreserved in the vapor phase of liquid nitrogen. Purity and quantity of every magnetically sorted T cell population were checked by analytical flow cytometry. Genomic DNA was isolated from each sorted fraction and quantified by UV absorbance on a Nanodrop 2000c. V gives up 2 bases and J gives up 1 base, and the segment between their germline ends measures 13 bases. Inclusive of the bounding cysteine and phenylalanine, the CDR3 is 16 residues long. The kept DNA is CDR3 alone, 48 bases in frame from the first base. CDR1 and CDR2 are drawn from the germline V gene: MNHEY, SVGAGI.

The sequence came from a young man in good health. Material: naive CD8+ T cells sorted from blood. The sample's cell subset or site label, in plain terms: CD45RA+CCR7+. The sequence is built from TRBV6-5 and TRBJ2-3; the D segment cannot be called with confidence. CDR3 protein: CASSYIGRLGTDTQYF. The nucleotides are TGTGCCAGCAGTTACATTGGCAGGCTGGGCACAGATACGCAGTATTTT.